Listed below are T cell receptor beta chains from one sample, sequenced in a study of glioma-infiltrating T cells after dendritic cell vaccination. Clones were read by immunoSEQ multiplex PCR, and TCRdb kept only the in-frame ones, dropping some. Here the sample spans around 92,000 clones, 75% to 90% being singletons. The source material was blood, sampled after dendritic cell vaccination. The receptors were sampled from a human donor with glioblastoma. Both conserved end residues are part of each CDR3. A D gene is named only where the DNA matches it firmly. Size values are once, few and many counts, or a class for expanded clones, and some rows have none.

j_call,v_call,d_call,clone_size,cdr3_aa,cdr3_nt
TRBJ1-1,TRBV5-1,-,-,CASSLAQSNTEAFF,TGCGCCAGCAGCTTGGCACAGTCGAACACTGAAGCTTTCTTT
TRBJ2-2,TRBV5-1,-,-,CASAGQGVSGELFF,TGCGCCAGCGCGGGGCAGGGGGTATCCGGGGAGCTGTTTTTT
TRBJ1-1,TRBV28,-,-,CASSLQEDFRDTEAFF,TGTGCCAGCAGTTTACAAGAGGACTTTAGGGACACTGAAGCTTTCTTT
TRBJ2-3,TRBV19,-,once,CASYDPRQGASSQYF,TGTGCCTCCTACGATCCCCGACAAGGCGCATCATCGCAGTATTTT
TRBJ2-1,TRBV2,-,-,CASTTSWSEQFF,TGTGCCAGCACGACTAGTTGGAGTGAGCAGTTCTTC
TRBJ2-2,TRBV10-2,-,-,CASSLTEMNTGELFF,TGCGCCAGCAGCCTGACAGAGATGAACACCGGGGAGCTGTTTTTT
TRBJ1-2,TRBV29-1,TRBD1,-,CSVVRRTGGDVGYTF,TGCAGCGTGGTCCGAAGGACAGGAGGGGATGTGGGCTACACCTTC
TRBJ2-7,TRBV4-2,TRBD2,-,CASSQLRVLAGGKTYEQYF,TGTGCCAGCAGCCAGCTAAGGGTCCTAGCGGGAGGAAAAACCTACGAGCAGTACTTC
TRBJ2-7,TRBV20-1,-,few,CSAWRSYEQYF,TGCAGTGCGTGGAGGTCCTACGAGCAGTACTTC
TRBJ1-2,TRBV18,TRBD1,-,CASSPGQVDGGYTF,TGTGCCAGCTCACCAGGACAGGTGGACGGAGGCTACACCTTC
TRBJ1-2,TRBV18,-,-,CASSPSRDYGYTF,TGTGCCAGCTCACCATCGAGAGACTATGGCTACACCTTC
TRBJ1-2,TRBV9,-,-,CASSVGGAGAGYTF,TGTGCCAGCAGCGTAGGTGGGGCCGGCGCGGGCTACACCTTC
TRBJ1-2,TRBV6-1,-,-,CAGMADSYGYTF,TGTGCCGGCATGGCTGATTCTTATGGCTACACCTTC
TRBJ2-7,TRBV5-4,TRBD1,once,CASSLMGQGGEQYF,TGTGCCAGCAGCTTGATGGGACAGGGGGGCGAGCAGTACTTC
TRBJ1-2,TRBV10-3,-,-,CAISEINGGYTF,TGTGCCATCAGTGAGATTAACGGGGGCTACACCTTC
TRBJ2-3,TRBV27,-,-,CASGVSGADTQYF,TGTGCCAGCGGGGTATCAGGGGCAGATACGCAGTATTTT
TRBJ1-2,TRBV19,-,-,CASTAGGGNYGYTF,TGTGCCAGTACCGCAGGAGGAGGGAACTATGGCTACACCTTC
TRBJ1-5,TRBV5-6,-,-,CASSLAISNQPQHF,TGTGCCAGCAGCTTGGCTATTAGCAATCAGCCCCAGCATTTT
TRBJ1-4,TRBV13,TRBD1,-,CASSEGQLEKLFF,TGTGCCAGCAGCGAGGGACAGCTTGAAAAACTGTTTTTT
TRBJ2-7,TRBV7-6,-,few,CASSLGGLSYEQYF,TGTGCCAGCAGCTTAGGCGGCCTTTCCTACGAGCAGTACTTC
TRBJ1-2,TRBV5-1,TRBD1,few,CASSPGTGIYGYTF,TGCGCCAGCAGCCCCGGGACAGGAATCTATGGCTACACCTTC
TRBJ1-2,TRBV30,TRBD1,-,CAWSVRQGAEGHTF,TGTGCCTGGAGTGTGCGACAGGGGGCTGAGGGCCACACCTTC
TRBJ1-2,TRBV6-5,-,-,CASSRGSDYGYTF,TGTGCCAGCAGTAGGGGGAGCGACTACGGCTACACCTTC